This T cell receptor (beta chain) was retrieved from a study of cytomegalovirus exposure and HLA in healthy donors. PCR used 60 Vbeta primers and 13 Jbeta primers. Produced via immunoSEQ multiplex PCR; TCRdb's table is partial and in-frame only. The sample comprises over 150,000 clones, about 65% of which are singletons, and around 2.8% rests with the top ten. Study findings and constraints: Near-uniform donor sequencing depth was presumed by presence/absence analyses. When analyzed later, a missense DCLRE1C variant was found to be linked to TCR beta V- and J-gene trimming. A later analysis showed that HLA-associated TCR beta chains had undergone more clonal expansion than equally common others.

In regard to this clone: The target antigen is unknown.

V was pared by 3 bases and J by 2 bases, with 5 bases of the junction left unmatched. CDR3 length equals 15 residues. From germline, CDR1 is SGDLS and CDR2 YYNGEE. The chain combines TRBV9 with TRBJ2-3; 8 bases agree with TRBD1. Source material: PBMCs. This TCR was sampled from a woman aged 30 to 39 in good health and CMV-seronegative. The CDR3 DNA sequence: TGTGCCAGCAGCGACGGACAGGGAGTCACAGATACGCAGTATTTT. Residues: CASSDGQGVTDTQYF.